Sequencing of this T cell receptor (beta chain) was carried out in a study of human T cells and chemical hapten exposure. Each CDR3 protein is one row after TCRdb ran MiXCR on the RACE reads. The table shows just over 350,000 distinct CDR3 sequences, with around 6% occurring only once. This clonotype was found a few times. Indicated time point: patch test 2, 6 weeks after DPC sensitization. Treatment defined: therapeutic diphenylcyclopropenone sensitization with weekly scalp DPC. Sequenced here: whole blood, sampled in connection with sensitization to the hapten diphenylcyclopropenone (DPC). The clonotype originates from a woman aged 18-30 years with alopecia areata. Some clones in this sample may be carry-over from other donors' samples.

The CDR3 loop is CASTWESNQPQHF. The CDR3 nucleotides are TGTGCCAGCACTTGGGAAAGCAATCAGCCCCAGCATTTT. The chain carries TRBV2 and TRBJ1-5; D is ambiguous. CDR3 size: 13 residues. The germline V gene has CDR1 SNHLY and CDR2 FYNNEI. Trimming took 7 bases from V and 1 from J, leaving 8 bases between them.